Reported below is one TCR beta chain. What it binds is not known. This entry is derived from a study of T cell responses to AZD1222 COVID-19 vaccine. Findings and limits, study-wide: Only five to seven AZD1222 recipients were seropositive at baseline. Two doses of AZD1222 preceded a rise in Spike-specific TCR breadth and depth.

Produced via immunoSEQ multiplex PCR; TCRdb's table is partial and in-frame only. Altogether roughly 170,000 clones are present, 93% being singletons, with the ten largest covering about 1%. The material sequenced was peripheral blood, taken on day 0 of AZD1222 vaccination. This receptor was identified in an adult in good health.

The CDR3 region is CASSQVLGFSYGYTF. In nucleotides, the CDR3 is TGTGCCAGCAGCCAAGTTTTGGGTTTTAGCTATGGCTACACCTTC. The chain carries TRBV4-2 and TRBJ1-2; no clear D. There are 15 residues in the CDR3. V shed 1 base and J shed 4 bases, with 13 bases lying between them. Per germline, CDR1 LGHNA and CDR2 YNFKEQ.